One sample yielded the 26 T cell receptor beta chains listed below, sequenced in a study of cytomegalovirus exposure and HLA in healthy donors. PCR used 60 Vbeta primers and 13 Jbeta primers. Using immunoSEQ multiplex PCR, the repertoire was profiled, and TCRdb retains in-frame clones only, with some absent. The profile shows 150,000 to 200,000 clones, 82% of them singletons. The sequenced sample was PBMCs. The receptors come from a girl aged 2 to 9 in good health and CMV-seropositive.

The chain employs TRBV25-1 and TRBJ1-4; D is uncertain. CDR3 length equals 13 residues. Between the trimmed V and J ends, which lost 3 bases and 4 bases, there was a span of 6 bases. Per germline, CDR1 MGHDK and CDR2 SYGVNS. The chain's CDR3 is CASSDRVNEKLFF. CDR3 nucleotide sequence: TGTGCCAGCAGTGATCGGGTTAATGAAAAACTGTTTTTT.

The chain has TRBV14 and TRBJ2-7; possibly TRBD2 for D (6 bases). V lost 1 base and J 2 bases, leaving 21 bases between the germline ends. Per germline, CDR1 SGHDN and CDR2 FVKESK. This CDR3 comprises 18 residues. The CDR3 bases are TGTGCCAGCAGCCAAGCGGTGGCGACTAGGTCTTCCCCCTACGAGCAGTACTTC. Translation gives CASSQAVATRSSPYEQYF.

In its sample, this clone was seen many times. The gene calls are TRBV6-1 and TRBJ2-1, with 7 bases lining up with TRBD2. The CDR3 spans 15 residues. J gave up 8 bases and V 2 bases, and 9 bases lay outside the gene matches. Germline values: CDR1 MNHNS, CDR2 SASEGT. CDR3 amino acids: CASSENSGGSDEQFF. CDR3 bases: TGTGCCAGCAGTGAAAACAGTGGCGGGAGCGATGAGCAGTTCTTC.

This chain connects TRBV21-1 to TRBJ2-1; TRBD1 is the table's D call, not checked against the DNA. TRBV21-1 is classified as a pseudogene. The CDR3 runs 14 residues. The CDR3 here is CASASRQAANEQFF. CDR3 in DNA: TGTGCCAGCGCCTCCCGCCAGGCAGCAAATGAGCAGTTCTTC.

The chain recombines TRBV15 with TRBJ1-1, with D possibly being TRBD1 (5 bases). Per the germline V gene, CDR1 is LNHNV and CDR2 is YYDKDF (reference sequence). The CDR3 covers 17 residues. V shed 1 base and J shed 5 bases, with 20 bases lying between them. CDR3: CATSRGVLDTGRTEAFF. CDR3 bases: TGTGCCACCAGCAGAGGGGTTCTGGACACAGGTCGGACTGAAGCTTTCTTT.

The genes are TRBV6-1 and TRBJ1-5; D call uncertain. The CDR3 length is 13 residues. V was clipped by 6 bases and J by 0 bases, with 6 bases between them. From germline, CDR1 is MNHNS and CDR2 SASEGT. CDR3 DNA: TGTGCCAGCAGAAAATATAGCAATCAGCCCCAGCATTTT. It specifies CASRKYSNQPQHF.

This chain uses TRBV7-2 with TRBJ2-1; 7 bases agree with TRBD2. The CDR3 has 15 residues. Germline V gives CDR1 SGHTA, CDR2 FQGNSA. With 3 bases clipped from V and 3 bases from J, the junction kept 5 bases outside the gene matches. In DNA form, the CDR3 reads TGTGCCAGCAGCTTCGGGACTACCAGCTACAATGAGCAGTTCTTC. Amino acids: CASSFGTTSYNEQFF.

The V and J genes are TRBV7-3 and TRBJ2-2, with 11 bases fitting TRBD2. This CDR3 has 15 residues. Germline assignment: CDR1 SGHTA and CDR2 FQGTGA. Trimming removed 5 bases from V and 6 bases from J; junction bases left unmatched: 5. CDR3 in DNA: TGTGCCAGCAGCCTTAGCGGGAGGGGTGCCGGGGAGCTGTTTTTT. The encoded protein is CASSLSGRGAGELFF.

Details on this clone: This specimen includes other DNA sequences encoding the same CDR3. This chain connects TRBV30 to TRBJ1-3, with D possibly TRBD1 on 6 matching bases. The CDR3 contains 12 residues. V lost 4 bases and J lost 2, with 6 bases in between. Germline loops: CDR1 GTSNPN, CDR2 SVGIG (reference sequence). CDR3 DNA: TGTGCCTGGACAGGGGCTGGAAACACCATATATTTT. Its protein is CAWTGAGNTIYF.

Concerning this clone itself: Other DNA variants within this sample encode the same CDR3. The chain is built from TRBV18 and TRBJ1-2; D remains ambiguous. This CDR3 contains 14 residues. Trimming shortened V by 3 bases and J by 8 bases, and 16 bases separated the two germline ends. Germline CDR1 is KGHSH and CDR2 is LQKENI. CDR3 in amino acids: CASSPPTGSEGYTF. In DNA form, the CDR3 reads TGTGCCAGCTCACCCCCGACGGGGTCGGAGGGCTACACCTTC.

The chain employs TRBV5-4 and TRBJ1-1; D not resolved. CDR3 length: 13 residues. Trimming pared 4 bases from V and 2 bases from J, leaving 9 bases between. The germline V gene has CDR1 SGHNT and CDR2 YYREEE (reference sequence). Written as DNA, the CDR3 is TGTGCCAGCAGCCGTAGCCTCAACACTGAAGCTTTCTTT. Its protein product is CASSRSLNTEAFF.

This clone has just a few counts. V gene TRBV6-1 combines with J gene TRBJ2-5; 7 nucleotides match TRBD2. The CDR3 contains 14 residues. Germline V gene lookup returns CDR1 MNHNS and CDR2 SASEGT. J lost 3 bases, V lost 4 bases, and 5 bases had no gene match. The CDR3 DNA follows: TGTGCCAGCAGTGTCGGACTAGGGAAAGAGACCCAGTACTTC. The encoded protein is CASSVGLGKETQYF.

J is TRBJ2-3 and V is TRBV19; D perhaps matches TRBD2 (6 bases). Trimming pared 6 bases from V and 6 bases from J, leaving 13 bases between. CDR1 and CDR2 (germline): LNHDA, SQIVND (reference sequence). The CDR3 runs 13 residues. The CDR3 is CASSTTGEDTQYF. The CDR3 nucleotides read TGTGCCAGTAGCACGACGGGGGAGGATACGCAGTATTTT.

The chain employs TRBV7-9 and TRBJ2-7; D is perhaps TRBD1 (5 bases). Germline loops: CDR1 SEHNR, CDR2 FQNEAQ (reference sequence). V was shortened by 1 base and J by 4 bases, with 14 bases between the two germline ends. The CDR3 contains 15 residues. CDR3 DNA: TGTGCCAGCAGCTTAGTTCTTACAGGACCGTACGAGCAGTACTTC. The encoded protein is CASSLVLTGPYEQYF. Full variable domain (missing parts from reference TRBV7-9 and TRBJ2-7): DTGVSQNPRHKITKRGQNVTFRCDPISEHNRLYWYRQTLGQGPEFLTYFQNEAQLEKSRLLSDRFSAERPKGSFSTLEIQRTEQGDSAMYLCASSLVLTGPYEQYFGPGTRLTVT.

The chain is built from TRBV4-2 and TRBJ2-7; D call uncertain. Looked up from germline, CDR1 is LGHNA and CDR2 is YNFKEQ. Deletions cut 0 bases from V and 0 bases from J, with 6 bases between. CDR3 size: 14 residues. The CDR3 coding sequence is TGTGCCAGCAGCCAAGATAGCCCCTCCTACGAGCAGTACTTC. This sequence encodes CASSQDSPSYEQYF.

The chain couples TRBV10-3 to TRBJ1-2; 7 bases map to TRBD1. The CDR3 extends over 13 amino acids. From germline, CDR1 is ENHRY and CDR2 SYGVKD. The V segment lost 0 bases and the J segment 8 bases; nucleotides outside the gene matches: 3. The CDR3 loop reads CAISESNRGGYTF. The CDR3 coding sequence is TGTGCCATCAGTGAGTCGAACAGGGGCGGCTACACCTTC.

This clone occurred once. J is TRBJ2-2 and V is TRBV27; 8 positions match TRBD1. V lost 3 bases and J lost 1; bases outside the gene matches: 4. The CDR3 totals 16 residues. Germline CDR1 reads MNHEY; CDR2 reads SMNVEV (reference sequence). In nucleotides, the CDR3 is TGTGCCAGCAGTTTGACCGGGACAGGGAACACCGGGGAGCTGTTTTTT. Translation gives CASSLTGTGNTGELFF.

This chain joins TRBV10-1 and TRBJ2-1, with 8 bases that match TRBD2. The V and J ends lost 7 bases and 2 bases, in that order; junction bases with no gene match: 7. The germline V gene has CDR1 WNHNN and CDR2 SYGVQD (reference sequence). The length of the CDR3 is 15 residues. The CDR3 here is CASTGGVGTYNEQFF. The CDR3 bases are TGCGCCAGCACCGGGGGGGTTGGGACCTACAATGAGCAGTTCTTC.

CDR3 nucleotide sequence: TGCGCCAGCAGCTCGGGGGACAGGCTGCCCTACGAGCAGTACTTC. It codes for CASSSGDRLPYEQYF. The rearrangement joins TRBV5-1 to TRBJ2-7; 8 bases map to TRBD1. With 3 bases clipped from V and 2 bases from J, the junction kept 7 bases outside the gene matches. This CDR3 comprises 15 residues. Germline CDR1 reads SGHRS; CDR2 reads YFSETQ.

The chain joins TRBV5-1 to TRBJ2-5; D not certain. With the DNA end fitting TRBJ2-7 better, the J assignment may be wrong. Germline V lookup: CDR1 SGHRS, CDR2 YFSETQ. The CDR3 runs to 13 residues. CDR3 residues: CASSLRVAYEQYF. The CDR3 DNA reads TGCGCCAGCAGCTTGCGCGTCGCCTACGAGCAGTACTTC.

Regarding this clone: At one end, the junction sequence differs from germline, possibly due to a read error. The V gene is TRBV30, the J gene TRBJ1-1, with no clear D. The CDR3 length is 14 residues. Germline V gene lookup returns CDR1 GTSNPN and CDR2 SVGIG (reference sequence). CDR3 in DNA: TGTGCCTGGAGTGTACGAGGGCTTGACACGGAAGCTTTCTTT. Translating it yields CAWSVRGLDTEAFF.

This clone was detected only once. This rearrangement joins TRBV29-1 to TRBJ2-4, with 8 bases identical to TRBD2. This CDR3 contains 13 residues. The germline CDR1 and CDR2 sequences are SQVTM and ANQGSEA. The ends lost 4 bases at V and 6 bases at J; junction bases unmatched: 5. The DNA of the CDR3 is TGCAGCGTTGCCTTTCGGGAGGGAAACATTCAGTACTTC. The encoded protein is CSVAFREGNIQYF.

In its sample, this clone was seen a few times. This chain connects TRBV10-3 to TRBJ2-7; 11 bases align to TRBD2. J gave up 4 bases and V 4 bases, and 9 bases lay outside the gene matches. CDR3 length: 16 residues. Per the germline V gene, CDR1 is ENHRY and CDR2 is SYGVKD. The CDR3 nucleotides are TGTGCCATCAGTGGGATAATAGCGGGAGGGGAGTACGAGCAGTACTTC. It translates to CAISGIIAGGEYEQYF.

This clone was seen a single time. The rearrangement links TRBV6-1 to TRBJ2-5; D is uncertain. The closer fit of TRBJ2-7 to the DNA end suggests the J call may be wrong. The germline CDR1 and CDR2 sequences are MNHNS and SASEGT. The CDR3 is 14 residues long. CDR3 sequence reads: CASSEWAETYEQYF. CDR3 in DNA: TGTGCCAGCAGTGAATGGGCCGAGACCTACGAGCAGTACTTC.

Comment on this clone: This CDR3 is also generated by other DNA sequences in the sample. This chain uses TRBV27 with TRBJ2-3, with TRBD2 matching 10 bases. The CDR3 is made up of 15 amino acids. The ends lost 5 bases at V and 3 bases at J; junction bases unmatched: 5. In germline, CDR1 is MNHEY, CDR2 SMNVEV (reference sequence). The CDR3 here is CASSPSGRGTDTQYF. For the CDR3, the DNA is TGTGCCAGCAGTCCAAGCGGGAGGGGGACAGATACGCAGTATTTT.

This sequence joins TRBV30 and TRBJ2-2, with D possibly matching TRBD1 (6 bases). The CDR3 has 15 residues. Looked up from germline, CDR1 is GTSNPN and CDR2 is SVGIG (reference sequence). With 5 bases removed from V and 5 bases from J, the gap between germline ends came to 18 bases. This CDR3 is CAWARMGAETGELFF. In DNA, the CDR3 is TGTGCCTGGGCAAGGATGGGGGCGGAGACCGGGGAGCTGTTTTTT.